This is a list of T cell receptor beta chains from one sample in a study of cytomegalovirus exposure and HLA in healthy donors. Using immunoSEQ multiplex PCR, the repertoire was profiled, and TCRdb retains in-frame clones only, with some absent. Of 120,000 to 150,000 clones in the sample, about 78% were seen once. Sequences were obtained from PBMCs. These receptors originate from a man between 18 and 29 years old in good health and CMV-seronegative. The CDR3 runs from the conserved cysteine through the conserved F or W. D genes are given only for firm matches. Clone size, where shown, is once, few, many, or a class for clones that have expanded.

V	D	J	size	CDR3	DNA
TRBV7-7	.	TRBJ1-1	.	CASSHRENTEAFF	TGTGCCAGCAGTCACAGGGAGAACACTGAAGCTTTCTTT
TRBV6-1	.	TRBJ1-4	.	CASMPGLSTNEKLFF	TGTGCCAGCATGCCTGGACTCTCAACTAATGAAAAACTGTTTTTT
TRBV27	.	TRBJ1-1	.	CASSPIVRDTEAFF	TGTGCCAGCAGTCCAATAGTCAGGGACACTGAAGCTTTCTTT
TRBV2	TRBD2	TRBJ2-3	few	CASSEASGGASQYF	TGTGCCAGCAGTGAAGCGAGCGGGGGTGCCTCGCAGTATTTT
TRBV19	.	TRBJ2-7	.	CASSMTVAYEQYF	TGTGCCAGTAGTATGACAGTGGCCTACGAGCAGTACTTC
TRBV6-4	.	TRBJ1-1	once	CASSDTPRSLEAFF	TGTGCCAGCAGTGACACCCCCCGCTCACTTGAAGCTTTCTTT
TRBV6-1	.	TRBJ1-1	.	CASGARMNTEAFF	TGTGCCAGTGGGGCCAGGATGAACACTGAAGCTTTCTTT
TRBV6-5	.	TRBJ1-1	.	CASSYSSAGDTEAFF	TGTGCCAGCAGTTACTCGTCGGCGGGAGACACTGAAGCTTTCTTT
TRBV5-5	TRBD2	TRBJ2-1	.	CASSFRTSGTSYNEQFF	TGTGCCAGCAGCTTTCGGACTAGCGGGACCTCCTACAATGAGCAGTTCTTC
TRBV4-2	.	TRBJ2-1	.	CAGSQVAAGNEQFF	TGTGCCGGCAGCCAAGTGGCAGCGGGCAATGAGCAGTTCTTC